Below are 3 T cell receptor beta chains sequenced from a single sample in a study of blood T cells in healthy people across ages. A second about 7 to 12 cycle PCR used barcoded and J-beta primers. TCRdb re-derived calls from the 5' RACE reads in MiXCR, one entry per CDR3 protein. Of hundreds of thousands of distinct CDR3 sequences listed, roughly 60% were seen once; the top ten hold about 20%. Material: blood. The receptor source for this set is a man aged 25-40 years in good health.

V gene TRBV7-9 combines with J gene TRBJ2-1; 15 nucleotides align to TRBD2. This CDR3 is 16 amino acids long. The V gene's germline CDR1 is SEHNR and CDR2 FQNEAQ (reference sequence). Trimming cost V 2 bases and J 7 bases; bases outside gene matches: 3. The CDR3 sequence is CASSLTGLAGGNEQFF. The CDR3 region has the DNA TGTGCCAGCAGCTTAACCGGACTAGCGGGGGGGAATGAGCAGTTCTTC. The full variable domain, in which reference TRBV7-9 and TRBJ2-1 provide the parts outside the CDR3, is DTGVSQNPRHKITKRGQNVTFRCDPISEHNRLYWYRQTLGQGPEFLTYFQNEAQLEKSRLLSDRFSAERPKGSFSTLEIQRTEQGDSAMYLCASSLTGLAGGNEQFFGPGTRLTVL.

About this clonotype itself: The conserved closing phenylalanine or tryptophan is absent in this CDR3, likely reflecting a read error. The chain combines TRBV12-3 or TRBV12-4 with TRBJ2-1; D gene unclear. The CDR3 length is 13 residues. CDR3: CASSLESFNEQFL. The CDR3 DNA follows: TGTGCCAGCAGTTTGGAATCCTTCAATGAGCAGTTCTTA.

This chain joins TRBV20-1 and TRBJ2-1; no clear D. This CDR3 contains 11 residues. The V gene's germline CDR1 is DFQATT and CDR2 SNEGSKA (reference sequence). V lost 0 bases and J lost 10, with 7 bases in between. The CDR3 here is CSARDWVEQFF. DNA for the CDR3: TGCAGTGCTAGAGATTGGGTCGAGCAGTTCTTC.